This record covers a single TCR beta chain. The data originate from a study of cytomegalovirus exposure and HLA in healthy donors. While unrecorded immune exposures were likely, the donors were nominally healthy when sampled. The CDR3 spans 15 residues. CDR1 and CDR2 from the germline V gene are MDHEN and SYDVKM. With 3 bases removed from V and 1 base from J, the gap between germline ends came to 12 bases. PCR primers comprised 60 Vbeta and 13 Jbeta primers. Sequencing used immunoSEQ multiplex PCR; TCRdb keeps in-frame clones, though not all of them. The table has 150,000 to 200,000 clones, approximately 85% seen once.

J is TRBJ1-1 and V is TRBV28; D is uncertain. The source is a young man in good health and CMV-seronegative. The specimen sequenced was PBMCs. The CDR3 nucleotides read TGTGCCAGCAGTTTCCTCAGGTTAGGGAACACTGAAGCTTTCTTT. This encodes CASSFLRLGNTEAFF.